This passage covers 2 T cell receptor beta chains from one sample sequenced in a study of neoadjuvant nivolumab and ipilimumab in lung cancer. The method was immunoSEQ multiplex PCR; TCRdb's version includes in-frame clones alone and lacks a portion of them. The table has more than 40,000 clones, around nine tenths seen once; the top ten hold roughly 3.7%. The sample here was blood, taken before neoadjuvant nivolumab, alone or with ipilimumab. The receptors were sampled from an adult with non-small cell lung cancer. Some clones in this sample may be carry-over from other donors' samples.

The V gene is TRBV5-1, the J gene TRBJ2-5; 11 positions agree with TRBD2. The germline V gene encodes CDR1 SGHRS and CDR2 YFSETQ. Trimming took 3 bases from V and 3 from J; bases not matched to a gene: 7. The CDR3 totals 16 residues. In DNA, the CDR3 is TGCGCCAGCAGCTCCTCTAGCGGGAGGAGGAAAGAGACCCAGTACTTC. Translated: CASSSSSGRRKETQYF.

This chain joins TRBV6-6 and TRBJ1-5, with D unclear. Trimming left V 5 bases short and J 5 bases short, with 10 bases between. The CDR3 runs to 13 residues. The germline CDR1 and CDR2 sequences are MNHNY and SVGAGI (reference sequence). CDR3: CASSGQTHQPQHF. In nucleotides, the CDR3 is TGTGCCAGCAGTGGGCAGACGCATCAGCCCCAGCATTTT.